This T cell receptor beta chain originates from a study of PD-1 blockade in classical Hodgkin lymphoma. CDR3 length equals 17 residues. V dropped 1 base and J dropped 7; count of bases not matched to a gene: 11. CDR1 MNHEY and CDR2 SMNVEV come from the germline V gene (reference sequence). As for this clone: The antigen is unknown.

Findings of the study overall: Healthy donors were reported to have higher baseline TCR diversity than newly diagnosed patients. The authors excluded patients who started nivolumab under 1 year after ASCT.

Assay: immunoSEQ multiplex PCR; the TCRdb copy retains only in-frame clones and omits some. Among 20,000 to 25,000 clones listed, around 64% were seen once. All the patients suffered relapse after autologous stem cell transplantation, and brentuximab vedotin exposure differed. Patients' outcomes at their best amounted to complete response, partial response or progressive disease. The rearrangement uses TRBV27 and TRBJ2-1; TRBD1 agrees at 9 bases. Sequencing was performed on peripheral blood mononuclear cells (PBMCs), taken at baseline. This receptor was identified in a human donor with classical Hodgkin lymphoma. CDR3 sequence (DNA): TGTGCCAGCAGTTTATATCCCGGGACAGGGTATTCGAATGAGCAGTTCTTC. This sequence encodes CASSLYPGTGYSNEQFF.